This T cell receptor beta chain comes out of a study of blood T cell repertoires in COVID-19. In the study overall: The United States, Italy and Spain supplied acute and convalescent COVID-19 samples.

In the study's own analysis: Nucleated cell counts were estimated from reference gene primer amplification. The repertoire was sequenced with immunoSEQ multiplex PCR; TCRdb's copy has only in-frame clones and lacks some. V, J and clone size reflect that table, while D and trimming were determined from the DNA. The sample shows around 100,000 clones, 87% of them seen only once. Trimming pared 6 bases from V and 7 bases from J, leaving 13 bases between. This CDR3 has 12 amino acids. The receptor was isolated from a human donor in a cohort sampled during active COVID-19. The sequenced material came from peripheral blood. The rearrangement uses TRBV12-3 or TRBV12-4 and TRBJ2-7; maybe TRBD2 (5 bases). The CDR3 region has the DNA TGTGCCAGCAGAAGAGGGCTGGAGGAGCAGTACTTC. Its protein product is CASRRGLEEQYF.